A selection of T cell receptor beta chains follows, all from one sample in a study of monozygotic twins with inflammatory bowel disease. TCRdb re-called the 5' RACE reads and catalogs CDR3 proteins one per entry, DNA excluded. This repertoire includes 90,000 to 110,000 distinct CDR3 sequences. The specimen sequenced was blood. The origin of the receptors is a human donor with ulcerative colitis or Crohn's disease, or a healthy co-twin of an affected twin (not recorded which). The CDR3 runs from the conserved cysteine through the conserved F or W.

CDR3 protein: CASSQGLAGGPYEQYF
J gene: TRBJ2-7
V gene: TRBV3-1

CDR3 protein: CASSLSAWSEQYF
J gene: TRBJ2-7
V gene: TRBV5-5

CDR3 protein: CASSFNFGRGNTGELFF
J gene: TRBJ2-2
V gene: TRBV28

CDR3 protein: CASSRGGSSTDTQYF
J gene: TRBJ2-3
V gene: TRBV5-4

CDR3 protein: CASSVAGANVLTF
J gene: TRBJ2-6
V gene: TRBV9

CDR3 protein: CASSSGGIRTFF
J gene: TRBJ2-1
V gene: TRBV7-9

CDR3 protein: CSARGGNRGNYEAFF
J gene: TRBJ1-1
V gene: TRBV20-1

CDR3 protein: CASSGGTGWNSPLHF
J gene: TRBJ1-6
V gene: TRBV5-6

CDR3 protein: CASSLAAGVMNEQFF
J gene: TRBJ2-1
V gene: TRBV5-4

CDR3 protein: CASTDRGRGYTF
J gene: TRBJ1-2
V gene: TRBV7-2

CDR3 protein: CASSFSMGTASNQPQHF
J gene: TRBJ1-5
V gene: TRBV7-9

CDR3 protein: CASSLAGRGNTIYF
J gene: TRBJ1-3
V gene: TRBV5-1

CDR3 protein: CASSGTGLSEAFF
J gene: TRBJ1-1
V gene: TRBV4-1

CDR3 protein: CASSRDRGWYEQYF
J gene: TRBJ2-7
V gene: TRBV6-1

CDR3 protein: CSAEKTSGGYNEQFF
J gene: TRBJ2-1
V gene: TRBV20-1